A single sample is the source of the 24 T cell receptor beta chains below, sequenced in a study of T cells after posttransplantation cyclophosphamide. Repertoires were generated with immunoSEQ multiplex PCR, while TCRdb's copy carries only in-frame clones and drops some. The sample records 45,000 to 65,000 clones, 94% being singletons. Sequencing input: PBMCs. These receptors came from a woman aged 25 to 39 in good health and a related stem cell transplant donor.

This chain connects TRBV19 to TRBJ1-3, with D perhaps matching TRBD1 (6 bases). Germline V gene data show CDR1 as LNHDA and CDR2 as SQIVND (reference sequence). The length of the CDR3 is 16 residues. The germline V and J ends were trimmed by 2 bases and 2 bases, with 13 bases remaining between them. This CDR3 is CASSISAGATGNTIYF. CDR3 coding DNA: TGTGCCAGTAGTATATCCGCGGGGGCGACTGGAAACACCATATATTTT.

In its sample, this clone was seen a few times. V usage is TRBV11-2 and J usage is TRBJ2-7, with 9 bases identical to TRBD1. CDR1 and CDR2 (germline): SGHAT, FQNNGV. This CDR3 region has 14 residues. The V segment lost 7 bases and the J segment 1 base; nucleotides outside the gene matches: 5. The CDR3 loop is CASKGQGSSYEQYF. The CDR3 region has the DNA TGTGCCAGCAAGGGACAGGGATCTTCCTACGAGCAGTACTTC.

Here the CDR3 reads CASRLSDRGWAGELFF. The CDR3 DNA reads TGTGCAAGTCGTCTAAGCGACAGGGGGTGGGCCGGGGAGCTGTTTTTT. V usage is TRBV12-2 and J usage is TRBJ2-2; TRBD1 is taken as the D call from the table, unchecked against the DNA. TRBV12-2 is a pseudogene locus. This CDR3 is built from 16 residues.

The V gene is TRBV6-6, the J gene TRBJ2-7; D gene unclear. Trimming removed 2 bases from V and 2 bases from J, with 4 bases in between. This CDR3 region has 12 residues. Germline CDR1 MNHNY, CDR2 SVGAGI (reference sequence). The CDR3: CASSYTAYEQYF. CDR3 nucleotides: TGTGCCAGCAGTTACACAGCCTACGAGCAGTACTTC.

The chain combines TRBV7-9 with TRBJ1-2; D is ambiguous. The CDR3 is made up of 11 amino acids. Germline values: CDR1 SEHNR, CDR2 FQNEAQ (reference sequence). V gave up 3 bases and J gave up 7 bases, with 6 bases separating them. CDR3 sequence reads: CASSLLLGYTF. In nucleotides, the CDR3 is TGTGCCAGCAGCTTGCTACTTGGCTACACCTTC.

This clone has only one observation. This rearrangement joins TRBV5-1 to TRBJ1-5; tentatively, D is TRBD1 (6 bases). This CDR3 contains 15 residues. V was clipped by 0 bases and J by 7 bases, with 14 bases between them. Germline lookup yields CDR1 SGHRS and CDR2 YFSETQ. CDR3 sequence: CASSLAGQFSQPQHF. DNA of the CDR3: TGCGCCAGCAGCTTGGCGGGACAATTTTCGCAGCCCCAGCATTTT.

This clone was observed a single time. CDR3 amino acids: CAISGSGGDPYF. CDR3 DNA sequence: TGTGCCATCAGTGGTAGCGGGGGAGATCCTTACTTC. The chain employs TRBV10-3 and TRBJ2-5; 9 bases line up with TRBD2. The CDR3 is 12 amino acids. The V gene end was trimmed by 4 bases and the J gene end by 14 bases; junction bases not matched to a gene: 8. Looked up from germline, CDR1 is ENHRY and CDR2 is SYGVKD.

The genes are TRBV19 and TRBJ1-1; 7 bases align to TRBD1. Germline values: CDR1 LNHDA, CDR2 SQIVND (reference sequence). This CDR3 region has 15 residues. The ends lost 3 bases at V and 0 bases at J; junction bases unmatched: 4. The CDR3: CASSIAGGMNTEAFF. CDR3 sequence (DNA): TGTGCCAGTAGTATTGCAGGGGGAATGAACACTGAAGCTTTCTTT.

The chain links TRBV2 to TRBJ1-6; tentatively, D is TRBD1 (6 bases). The CDR3 covers 16 residues. The germline gives CDR1 SNHLY, CDR2 FYNNEI. V was trimmed by 7 bases and J by 7 bases, leaving 20 bases between them. The CDR3 loop is CASTGLGGVGNSPLHF. CDR3 in DNA: TGTGCCAGCACCGGGTTAGGGGGGGTTGGGAATTCACCCCTCCACTTT.

This clone was seen just once. In the same sample, other DNA sequences code for this CDR3. V usage is TRBV7-2 and J usage is TRBJ2-7; 7 bases map to TRBD1. Germline lookup yields CDR1 SGHTA and CDR2 FQGNSA. This CDR3 region has 16 residues. The J segment lost 0 bases and the V segment lost 5 bases, leaving 10 bases of the junction unmatched. As DNA, the CDR3 is TGTGCCAGCAGCCTACAGACAGGGCTGAGCTCCTACGAGCAGTACTTC. Protein: CASSLQTGLSSYEQYF.

The chain joins TRBV6-6 to TRBJ1-3, with D unclear. Trimming took off 0 bases at V and 4 bases at J, with 7 bases between the two ends. Germline assignment: CDR1 MNHNY and CDR2 SVGAGI (reference sequence). The CDR3 runs 14 residues. The CDR3 loop is CASSYSSQGNTIYF. CDR3 nucleotide sequence: TGTGCCAGCAGTTACTCTAGCCAGGGAAACACCATATATTTT.

The V call is TRBV7-9, the J call TRBJ2-7; a possible D gene is TRBD1 (6 bases). The CDR3 sequence is 15 residues long. Per the germline V gene, CDR1 is SEHNR and CDR2 is FQNEAQ (reference sequence). V lost 4 bases and J 3 bases, leaving 16 bases between the germline ends. CDR3 in DNA: TGTGCCAGCAGCTACCCCGGTCAGGGGTTCTACGAGCAGTACTTC. This gives the protein CASSYPGQGFYEQYF.

The chain employs TRBV6-6 and TRBJ2-7, with TRBD1 matching 7 bases. Germline V gene data show CDR1 as MNHNY and CDR2 as SVGAGI (reference sequence). The V gene end was trimmed by 2 bases and the J gene end by 1 base; junction bases not matched to a gene: 2. There are 14 residues in the CDR3. The CDR3 loop reads CASSYQGQSYEQYF. The CDR3 nucleotides are TGTGCCAGCAGTTACCAGGGACAGTCCTACGAGCAGTACTTC.

The chain joins TRBV28 to TRBJ1-2; 8 nucleotides line up with TRBD1. The CDR3 contains 15 residues. Germline V gene lookup returns CDR1 MDHEN and CDR2 SYDVKM. V gave up 1 base and J gave up 1 base; unmatched junction bases: 2. CDR3 DNA: TGTGCCAGCAGTTTATTACAGGGGGTTAACTATGGCTACACCTTC. This codes for CASSLLQGVNYGYTF.

This clone was seen once. This chain uses TRBV10-3 with TRBJ1-1, with 7 bases aligning to TRBD1. CDR3 size: 15 residues. The trim removed 3 bases at V and 2 bases at J, leaving 6 bases unmatched. The germline CDR1 and CDR2 sequences are ENHRY and SYGVKD. CDR3 amino acids: CAISDQGQLNTEAFF. The DNA of the CDR3 is TGTGCCATCAGTGACCAGGGACAGCTAAACACTGAAGCTTTCTTT.

The rearrangement uses TRBV9 and TRBJ2-1, with unresolved D. V dropped 0 bases and J dropped 0 bases, with 10 bases sitting between them. CDR3 length equals 16 residues. In germline, CDR1 is SGDLS, CDR2 YYNGEE. In nucleotides, the CDR3 is TGTGCCAGCAGCGTAGCAGGCCTCGGCTCCTACAATGAGCAGTTCTTC. Its translation: CASSVAGLGSYNEQFF.

The chain joins TRBV18 to TRBJ2-5, with 8 bases fitting TRBD1. This CDR3 has 13 residues. Germline lookup yields CDR1 KGHSH and CDR2 LQKENI. The ends lost 2 bases at V and 4 bases at J; junction bases unmatched: 0. The DNA for the CDR3 is TGTGCCAGCTCACCAGGGACAGGAGAGACCCAGTACTTC. Its protein product is CASSPGTGETQYF.

The chain combines TRBV6-1 with TRBJ1-1, with 10 bases aligning to TRBD1. This CDR3 contains 14 residues. V was pared by 5 bases and J by 5 bases, with 5 bases of the junction left unmatched. Germline CDR1 reads MNHNS; CDR2 reads SASEGT. Here the CDR3 reads CASSPTGGMTEAFF. DNA for the CDR3: TGTGCCAGCAGTCCGACAGGGGGCATGACTGAAGCTTTCTTT.

V gene TRBV7-2 combines with J gene TRBJ2-3; the match to TRBD2 covers 10 bases. The germline V gene has CDR1 SGHTA and CDR2 FQGNSA. The CDR3 spans 18 residues. With 1 base clipped from V and 5 bases from J, the junction kept 12 bases outside the gene matches. The CDR3 sequence: CASSLEASGGFRGDTQYF. CDR3 DNA sequence: TGTGCCAGCAGCTTAGAGGCTAGCGGGGGATTCCGAGGAGATACGCAGTATTTT.

The genes are TRBV6-5 and TRBJ1-1; D gene uncertain. This CDR3 contains 13 residues. V was cut by 5 bases and J by 1 base, with 8 bases left in between. In germline, CDR1 is MNHEY, CDR2 SVGAGI. The CDR3 DNA is TGTGCCAGCAGTCTGAGATGGAACACTGAAGCTTTCTTT. Its translation is CASSLRWNTEAFF.

The CDR3 spells CASTVRLTSYNEQFF. CDR3 sequence (DNA): TGTGCCAGTACAGTGCGGTTAACCTCCTACAATGAGCAGTTCTTC. V and J are TRBV19 and TRBJ2-1, with D unclear. Germline V gene data show CDR1 as LNHDA and CDR2 as SQIVND (reference sequence). The CDR3 consists of 15 residues. V was pared by 7 bases and J by 0 bases, with 13 bases between.

This clone has a single count. CDR3 protein: CASSRGQVGPGANVLTF. CDR3 coding DNA: TGTGCCAGCAGTCGGGGACAGGTCGGGCCTGGGGCCAACGTCCTGACTTTC. The chain is built from TRBV28 and TRBJ2-6; TRBD1 matches 8 bases. Germline-derived CDR1 and CDR2 are MDHEN and SYDVKM. J lost 2 bases, V lost 5 bases, and 8 bases had no gene match. The CDR3 runs 17 residues.

The rearrangement joins TRBV30 to TRBJ1-2; D is unclear. V dropped 3 bases and J dropped 6 bases, with 11 bases sitting between them. The germline V gene encodes CDR1 GTSNPN and CDR2 SVGIG (reference sequence). This CDR3 spans 12 amino acids. This CDR3 is CAWSGDSDGYTF. CDR3 bases: TGTGCCTGGAGCGGGGATTCGGATGGCTACACCTTC. Full variable domain (outside the CDR3, taken from reference TRBV30 and TRBJ1-2): SQTIHQWPATLVQPVGSPLSLECTVEGTSNPNLYWYRQAAGRGLQLLFYSVGIGQISSEVPQNLSASRPQDRQFILSSKKLLLSDSGFYLCAWSGDSDGYTFGSGTRLTVV.

The J gene is TRBJ2-1, the V gene TRBV11-2; D is perhaps TRBD1 (6 bases). CDR3 length: 15 residues. V lost 1 base to trimming and J lost 1 base, with 8 bases between them. Germline V gene lookup returns CDR1 SGHAT and CDR2 FQNNGV. This CDR3 reads CASSLGTVSYNEQFF. As DNA, the CDR3 is TGTGCCAGCAGCTTAGGGACAGTGTCCTACAATGAGCAGTTCTTC.